This TCR beta chain was identified during a study of vaccination and CD4 T cells after COVID-19 (dated by TCRdb to the early 2020s). Study-level background: In the convalescent cohort there were six males and four females, among whom were two Hispanic individuals, seven Caucasians, two Asians and one multiracial person. In more than eight COVID-19 convalescent patients and a few infection-naive healthy vaccine recipients, researchers compared the spike-specific CD4+ TCR repertoire from before mRNA vaccination with the repertoire from after. For stimulating the cultures, overlapping spike peptide pools were used, derived from SARS-CoV-2 as well as from the common cold coronaviruses HCoV-NL63, HCoV-OC43 and HCoV-229E. The time from the second vaccine dose to post-vaccine blood sampling had a median of roughly 70 days and ranged from about 14 to 250 days. As controls, cultures received a CEFX viral epitope pool (the positive control), an HIV-1 Nef peptide pool (the negative control), or no peptide at all. Post-COVID blood samples were collected from convalescent patients a median of around 100 days after diagnosis, with a range of about 35 to 170 days. Each participant got two doses of either the Pfizer-BioNTech BNT162b2 vaccine (n=8) or the Moderna mRNA-1273 vaccine (n=2).

In light of the paper, this sample's treatment or condition label describes: 10-day PBMC culture with coronavirus spike peptide pools or control peptides (ViraFEST assay). The study used the ViraFEST assay, which expanded antigen-specific T cells with peptide pools and then identified expanded clonotypes by TCR sequencing. Negative nucleocapsid antibody tests taken both before and after vaccination confirmed that the healthy vaccine recipients had no prior SARS-CoV-2 infection. Each well held about 2 million PBMCs cultured in IMDM containing about 5% human AB serum and around 9.2 IU/ml IL-2, with about 10 ug/ml peptide pools added. Half of the culture medium was replaced with fresh IL-2-containing medium on days 3 and 7. CD4+ T cells were isolated after 10 days of culture through negative selection using the EasySep CD4+ T cell isolation kit. PBMCs were separated from whole blood using Ficoll-Paque Plus gradient centrifugation and then either used fresh or cryopreserved at -140C. Triplicate wells were generally used for each culture condition.

The sample holds a few counts of this clonotype. Which antigen it targets is not known. The record has no base qualities; no much larger clone is one base away. The paper as a whole reports these results and caveats: The study included relatively few convalescent patients and did not analyze early timepoints after natural infection. Nearly all vaccine-specific clones in convalescent patients (304 of 307) were mono-reactive for SARS-CoV-2 spike rather than cross-reactive with common cold coronaviruses. The median count of SARS-CoV-2-reactive clonotypes went up from approximately 22 after infection to a few dozen after vaccination, although the change was not significant. Among convalescent patients, a median around 89% of the SARS-CoV-2-reactive clones seen after vaccination appeared only after vaccination, which suggests priming specific to the vaccine.

Library creation used PCR. DNA from cultured CD4+ T cells was subjected to TCR sequencing with the Oncomine TCR Beta short-read assay at the Johns Hopkins FTIC core. The QIAamp micro DNA kit was used to extract genomic DNA from the cultured CD4+ T cells. The Oncomine TCR Beta libraries from cultured CD4+ T cells were pooled using unique dual indexes and then sequenced on an Illumina iSeq 100. On the authors' methods: Non-productive sequences were removed, and CDR3s not starting with C, not ending with F or W, or shorter than 7 amino acids were discarded. The MANAFEST web application identified antigen-specific clonotypes by comparing peptide-stimulated wells against reference wells and other culture wells. To be called positive, a clone needed an FDR below 0.05, an odds ratio above 5, and a productive frequency above 0.1% in at least two of three replicate wells. Clonotypes that were significantly expanded in both SARS-CoV-2 spike wells and at least one common cold coronavirus spike condition were defined as cross-reactive. CDR3 homology was assessed with Levenshtein distances (stringdist) and unrooted phylogenetic trees (ape) in R version 3.6.1. TCRdb cleaned the public reads at Q25 with fastp, built clones with MiXCR and kept in-frame beta chains. Entries are consolidated by CDR3 protein sequence, retaining the most common genes and DNA. The V and J calls were not made by the authors but by TCRdb's processing. A total of just under 20,000 distinct CDR3 sequences appear in this sample, around 40% of them only once. Roughly a quarter of the sample belongs to the ten largest clones.

The CDR3 numbers 15 residues from cysteine through phenylalanine. Solely the CDR3 DNA is kept, with 45 bases framed from the first base. Ends trimmed: V by 5 bases, J by 3 bases; bases unmatched to a gene: 13. Based on the germline V gene (reference sequence), the CDR1 and CDR2 sequences are DFQATT and SNEGSKA. The clonotype originates from a human donor who received a COVID-19 vaccine. Sequenced here: CD4+ T cells from blood, cultured in vitro, sampled before SARS-CoV-2 vaccination. The chain is made from TRBV20-1 and TRBJ2-7; the junction holds 7 bases that match TRBD1. The DNA sequence is as follows: TGCAGTGCTCAGATTGCCAGGGCAGGGGGCTACGAGCAGTACTTC. It codes for CSAQIARAGGYEQYF.